This is a list of T cell receptor beta chains from one sample in a study of identical twins. TCRdb re-derived calls from the 5' RACE reads in MiXCR, one entry per CDR3 protein. The sample lists 700,000 to 950,000 distinct CDR3 sequences, roughly an eighth seen once, with about 1.5% in the top ten. This sample also appeared in a second study, on yellow fever vaccine responses in identical twins.

The sample was PBMCs. Every receptor here comes from a young woman in good health. Both conserved end residues are part of each CDR3. The D gene is left open where the match is weak. Rows give clone size only sometimes, using once, few, many, or a class for an expanded clone.

clone size: many; J gene: TRBJ2-1; V gene: TRBV24-1; D gene: NA; CDR3 protein: CATREGGPHNEQFF; CDR3 DNA: TGTGCCACCCGAGAGGGAGGTCCCCACAATGAGCAGTTCTTC
clone size: few; J gene: TRBJ2-7; V gene: TRBV20-1; D gene: NA; CDR3 protein: CSATPNLPLAEQYF; CDR3 DNA: TGCAGTGCTACCCCTAATTTGCCGCTGGCCGAGCAGTACTTC
clone size: few; J gene: TRBJ1-4; V gene: TRBV5-5; D gene: NA; CDR3 protein: CASSSRATTNEKLFF; CDR3 DNA: TGTGCCAGCAGCTCCCGGGCAACAACTAATGAAAAACTGTTTTTT
clone size: few; J gene: TRBJ2-7; V gene: TRBV4-1; D gene: NA; CDR3 protein: CASSQVRAQGSYEQYF; CDR3 DNA: TGCGCCAGCAGCCAAGTTCGGGCGCAGGGGTCCTACGAGCAGTACTTC
clone size: many; J gene: TRBJ1-5; V gene: TRBV15; D gene: NA; CDR3 protein: CATSGTPRQLNQPQHF; CDR3 DNA: TGTGCCACCAGCGGAACCCCCCGCCAACTCAATCAGCCCCAGCATTTT
clone size: few; J gene: TRBJ2-3; V gene: TRBV7-2; D gene: NA; CDR3 protein: CASSPGLPITDTQYF; CDR3 DNA: TGTGCCAGCAGCCCAGGACTACCCATCACAGATACGCAGTATTTT
clone size: many; J gene: TRBJ2-3; V gene: TRBV20-1; D gene: TRBD2; CDR3 protein: CSARDVTSGGDTDTQYF; CDR3 DNA: TGCAGTGCTAGAGATGTGACTAGCGGGGGGGACACAGATACGCAGTATTTT
clone size: NA; J gene: TRBJ1-2; V gene: TRBV4-1; D gene: NA; CDR3 protein: CASSQEVGGTIYGYTF; CDR3 DNA: TGCGCCAGCAGCCAAGAGGTGGGGGGGACGATCTATGGCTACACCTTC
clone size: few; J gene: TRBJ2-2; V gene: TRBV24-1; D gene: NA; CDR3 protein: CATSAGGAGRTGELFF; CDR3 DNA: TGTGCCACCAGTGCTGGAGGGGCAGGTCGAACCGGGGAGCTGTTTTTT
clone size: NA; J gene: TRBJ2-3; V gene: TRBV27; D gene: NA; CDR3 protein: CASSWGAADTQYF; CDR3 DNA: TGTGCCAGCAGTTGGGGGGCCGCAGATACGCAGTATTTT
clone size: NA; J gene: TRBJ1-4; V gene: TRBV7-9; D gene: NA; CDR3 protein: CASSPQGWSNEKLFF; CDR3 DNA: TGTGCCAGCAGCCCACAGGGTTGGTCTAATGAAAAACTGTTTTTT
clone size: few; J gene: TRBJ2-1; V gene: TRBV6-1; D gene: TRBD2; CDR3 protein: CASSLAGVEKGSYNEQFF; CDR3 DNA: TGTGCCAGCAGTCTAGCGGGTGTCGAGAAGGGATCCTACAATGAGCAGTTCTTC
clone size: many; J gene: TRBJ2-7; V gene: TRBV6-5; D gene: TRBD1; CDR3 protein: CASSYDGRGRPEQYF; CDR3 DNA: TGTGCCAGCAGTTACGATGGCAGGGGGCGTCCCGAGCAGTACTTC
clone size: NA; J gene: TRBJ2-7; V gene: TRBV7-2; D gene: TRBD2; CDR3 protein: CASSLVGGRTYEQYF; CDR3 DNA: TGTGCCAGCAGCTTAGTTGGCGGGAGGACCTACGAGCAGTACTTC
clone size: NA; J gene: TRBJ1-1; V gene: TRBV4-1; D gene: NA; CDR3 protein: CASSPLAQGGTEAFF; CDR3 DNA: TGCGCCAGCAGCCCCTTGGCTCAGGGAGGCACTGAAGCTTTCTTT
clone size: NA; J gene: TRBJ1-1; V gene: TRBV6-5; D gene: TRBD1; CDR3 protein: CASSSRQGTEAFF; CDR3 DNA: TGTGCCAGCAGTTCCAGACAGGGGACTGAAGCTTTCTTT
clone size: few; J gene: TRBJ2-2; V gene: TRBV28; D gene: NA; CDR3 protein: CASRRPPGELFF; CDR3 DNA: TGTGCCAGCAGAAGACCTCCTGGGGAGCTGTTTTTT
clone size: NA; J gene: TRBJ2-7; V gene: TRBV10-3; D gene: TRBD2; CDR3 protein: CAISGGPSGDTYEQYF; CDR3 DNA: TGTGCCATCAGTGGGGGGCCTAGCGGGGATACCTACGAGCAGTACTTC
clone size: NA; J gene: TRBJ2-2; V gene: TRBV7-9; D gene: NA; CDR3 protein: CASSYLYPGELFF; CDR3 DNA: TGTGCCAGCAGCTATTTATACCCCGGGGAGCTGTTTTTT
clone size: many; J gene: TRBJ2-2; V gene: TRBV7-9; D gene: NA; CDR3 protein: CASTNAATGELFF; CDR3 DNA: TGTGCCAGCACCAACGCGGCCACCGGGGAGCTGTTTTTT
clone size: NA; J gene: TRBJ2-7; V gene: TRBV18; D gene: NA; CDR3 protein: CASSHFGDFYEQYF; CDR3 DNA: TGTGCCAGCTCACATTTCGGCGACTTCTACGAGCAGTACTTC
clone size: many; J gene: TRBJ2-1; V gene: TRBV12-3/TRBV12-4; D gene: NA; CDR3 protein: CASSLQGPSYNEQFF; CDR3 DNA: TGTGCCAGCAGTTTACAGGGGCCGTCCTACAATGAGCAGTTCTTC
clone size: many; J gene: TRBJ2-1; V gene: TRBV12-3/TRBV12-4; D gene: TRBD1; CDR3 protein: CASSLWDRGFYNEQFF; CDR3 DNA: TGTGCCAGCAGTCTTTGGGACAGAGGCTTTTACAATGAGCAGTTCTTC
clone size: few; J gene: TRBJ1-1; V gene: TRBV6-1; D gene: TRBD1; CDR3 protein: CASRPQGADLNTEAFF; CDR3 DNA: TGTGCCAGCAGGCCACAGGGGGCCGATTTAAACACTGAAGCTTTCTTT
clone size: NA; J gene: TRBJ2-1; V gene: TRBV5-1; D gene: NA; CDR3 protein: CASSLADQLYNEQFF; CDR3 DNA: TGCGCCAGCAGCTTGGCCGACCAACTGTACAATGAGCAGTTCTTC
clone size: NA; J gene: TRBJ2-5; V gene: TRBV18; D gene: NA; CDR3 protein: CASSLRAQETQYF; CDR3 DNA: TGTGCCAGCTCACTCAGGGCTCAAGAGACCCAGTACTTC
clone size: NA; J gene: TRBJ2-2; V gene: TRBV10-3; D gene: TRBD1; CDR3 protein: CAISWTGNTGELFF; CDR3 DNA: TGTGCCATCAGTTGGACAGGAAACACCGGGGAGCTGTTTTTT
clone size: NA; J gene: TRBJ1-2; V gene: TRBV10-3; D gene: NA; CDR3 protein: CAISESDSPLYGYTF; CDR3 DNA: TGTGCCATCAGTGAGTCCGACAGTCCTCTCTATGGCTACACCTTC
clone size: few; J gene: TRBJ2-1; V gene: TRBV3-1; D gene: NA; CDR3 protein: CASSHRDSLSYNEQFF; CDR3 DNA: TGTGCCAGCAGCCACCGTGACAGTTTGTCCTACAATGAGCAGTTCTTC
clone size: few; J gene: TRBJ1-6; V gene: TRBV7-8; D gene: NA; CDR3 protein: CASSSTGVSGGNSPLHF; CDR3 DNA: TGTGCCAGCAGCTCAACGGGGGTTTCTGGCGGTAATTCACCCCTCCACTTT
clone size: NA; J gene: TRBJ2-3; V gene: TRBV5-1; D gene: NA; CDR3 protein: CASSLLRAGTDTQYF; CDR3 DNA: TGCGCCAGCAGCTTGCTCCGAGCTGGGACAGATACGCAGTATTTT
clone size: NA; J gene: TRBJ1-5; V gene: TRBV28; D gene: TRBD1; CDR3 protein: CASSTGQGLWQPQHF; CDR3 DNA: TGTGCCAGCAGCACAGGACAGGGTCTATGGCAGCCCCAGCATTTT
clone size: NA; J gene: TRBJ1-1; V gene: TRBV5-1; D gene: NA; CDR3 protein: CASSLGDSREVEAFF; CDR3 DNA: TGCGCCAGCAGCTTGGGGGATTCCCGAGAGGTTGAAGCTTTCTTT
clone size: few; J gene: TRBJ1-2; V gene: TRBV7-2; D gene: NA; CDR3 protein: CASSLYPRGASNYGYTF; CDR3 DNA: TGTGCCAGCAGCTTATACCCTCGGGGAGCGTCTAACTATGGCTACACCTTC
clone size: NA; J gene: TRBJ1-1; V gene: TRBV29-1; D gene: NA; CDR3 protein: CSTLGALNTEAFF; CDR3 DNA: TGCAGCACACTTGGGGCCTTGAACACTGAAGCTTTCTTT
clone size: many; J gene: TRBJ2-3; V gene: TRBV29-1; D gene: NA; CDR3 protein: CSVGKRVSTDTQYF; CDR3 DNA: TGCAGCGTCGGGAAGCGAGTGAGCACAGATACGCAGTATTTT
clone size: NA; J gene: TRBJ2-7; V gene: TRBV10-3; D gene: TRBD1; CDR3 protein: CAISDGTGGFYEQYF; CDR3 DNA: TGTGCCATCAGTGATGGGACAGGGGGCTTCTACGAGCAGTACTTC
clone size: few; J gene: TRBJ1-2; V gene: TRBV20-1; D gene: NA; CDR3 protein: CSANLGTVGGYTF; CDR3 DNA: TGCAGTGCTAACCTCGGGACGGTTGGTGGCTACACCTTC
clone size: many; J gene: TRBJ1-1; V gene: TRBV7-9; D gene: NA; CDR3 protein: CASSFEGSTEAFF; CDR3 DNA: TGTGCCAGCAGCTTCGAGGGTAGCACTGAAGCTTTCTTT
clone size: NA; J gene: TRBJ1-6; V gene: TRBV27; D gene: NA; CDR3 protein: CASRLILYNSPLHF; CDR3 DNA: TGTGCCAGCAGGCTGATTTTATATAATTCACCCCTCCACTTT
clone size: few; J gene: TRBJ1-1; V gene: TRBV13; D gene: TRBD1; CDR3 protein: CASSFPQGGNTEAFF; CDR3 DNA: TGTGCCAGCAGCTTCCCCCAGGGGGGAAACACTGAAGCTTTCTTT
clone size: NA; J gene: TRBJ2-7; V gene: TRBV6-6; D gene: NA; CDR3 protein: CASSYFLRGGRLRHEQYF; CDR3 DNA: TGTGCCAGCAGTTACTTTTTGCGGGGAGGTCGGCTACGGCACGAGCAGTACTTC
clone size: many; J gene: TRBJ2-3; V gene: TRBV27; D gene: TRBD2; CDR3 protein: CASSLGTSGGGTDTQYF; CDR3 DNA: TGTGCCAGCAGTTTAGGGACTAGCGGGGGAGGGACAGATACGCAGTATTTT
clone size: few; J gene: TRBJ2-1; V gene: TRBV27; D gene: NA; CDR3 protein: CASSFGLEQFF; CDR3 DNA: TGTGCCAGCAGTTTTGGCCTGGAGCAGTTCTTC
clone size: NA; J gene: TRBJ2-7; V gene: TRBV7-3; D gene: NA; CDR3 protein: CASSPSGRTSYEQYF; CDR3 DNA: TGTGCCAGCAGCCCCTCCGGGCGGACCTCCTACGAGCAGTACTTC